Listed below are T cell receptor beta chains from one sample, sequenced in a study of blood T cell repertoires in COVID-19. Clones were read by immunoSEQ multiplex PCR, and TCRdb kept only the in-frame ones, dropping some. The sample lists 110,000 to 150,000 clones; about 76% were seen once. The sample comprised peripheral blood. The receptor set was obtained from a human donor in a cohort sampled during active COVID-19. Each CDR3 is given with its conserved first and last residue. Each record gives: CDR3 DNA, CDR3 protein, D gene, V gene, J gene, clone size. The D gene is left open where the match is weak. Clone size, where shown, is once, few, many, or a class for clones that have expanded.

TGTGCCAGCTCGGAACGTAAGGCAAGCAGAAGCGAAACCTACGAGCAGTACTTC	CASSERKASRSETYEQYF	-	TRBV4-2	TRBJ2-7	once
TGCGCCAGCAGAGGGCAGGGGCCGTCGACTGAAGCTTTCTTT	CASRGQGPSTEAFF	-	TRBV5-1	TRBJ1-1	-
TGTGCCAGCAGCGTAGGAGGGACTAGCGGGAGAAGGGAGACCCAGTACTTC	CASSVGGTSGRRETQYF	TRBD2	TRBV9	TRBJ2-5	-
TGCAGAGGACTGGCGGGAACTGAAGCTTTCTTT	CRGLAGTEAFF	-	TRBV20-1	TRBJ1-1	-
TGCGCCAGCAGCTTGGAGCCAGGGGGCGTCGGGGAGCTGTTTTTT	CASSLEPGGVGELFF	TRBD1	TRBV5-1	TRBJ2-2	-
TGTGCCAGCAGTCCTCCCCGAACTAGCGGGTCCACCTACGAGCAGTACTTC	CASSPPRTSGSTYEQYF	TRBD2	TRBV28	TRBJ2-7	once
TGTGCCACCAGCAGAGGAAGTGGGACAGGGGAGGAGACCCAGTACTTC	CATSRGSGTGEETQYF	TRBD1	TRBV15	TRBJ2-5	-
TGTGCCAGCAGCCAAGGACAGGGCTCTCAGCCCCAGCATTTT	CASSQGQGSQPQHF	TRBD1	TRBV6-2/TRBV6-3	TRBJ1-5	-
TGCGCCAGCAGCTTGCGGGGACAGGGTGACGAGCAGTACTTC	CASSLRGQGDEQYF	TRBD1	TRBV5-1	TRBJ2-7	-
TGTGCCAGTGCCCCAGATCTTCTAGAGAGCGAGCAGTACTTC	CASAPDLLESEQYF	-	TRBV19	TRBJ2-7	-
TGTGCCAGCAGCCCCGAGGGGGGGTATTGGGTCCACGAGCAGTACTTC	CASSPEGGYWVHEQYF	-	TRBV7-9	TRBJ2-7	-
TGTGCCAGCAGCGTAGGACTCCTCTCCTCTAACGAGCAGTACTTC	CASSVGLLSSNEQYF	-	TRBV9	TRBJ2-7	-
TGTGCCAGCAGCTCCGGGACAGGAAACACCGGGGAGCTGTTTTTT	CASSSGTGNTGELFF	TRBD1	TRBV13	TRBJ2-2	-
TGTGCCAGCAGCGTATCCTACGAGCAGTACTTC	CASSVSYEQYF	-	TRBV7-2	TRBJ2-7	-
TGTGCCAGCAGCCCCCCGGGACTAGTCTACAATGAGCAGTTCTTC	CASSPPGLVYNEQFF	TRBD2	TRBV9	TRBJ2-1	-
TGTGCCAGCACCCCGACAGGGGTCGTGGGACAGCCCCAGCATTTT	CASTPTGVVGQPQHF	TRBD1	TRBV9	TRBJ1-5	-